The 19 T cell receptor beta chains below were found in one sample sequenced in a study of blood T cell repertoires in COVID-19 (dated by TCRdb to between 2020 and 2021). The receptor library was made with the immunoSEQ multiplex PCR assay. TCRdb obtained this table from immuneACCESS and retained in-frame rearrangements with V and J assigned. These tables miss some clones; where compared with another copy, unresolved V genes account for less than half of the shortfall, and the remainder is unexplained. The sample table records roughly 100,000 clones; roughly 79% of these occur just once. About 10% of the sample lies in the top ten. The sequenced sample consisted of peripheral blood. The source is a man in his 70s with acute or convalescent COVID-19.

This clone was counted a few times. This chain connects TRBV6-5 to TRBJ1-2, with no clear D. Trimming cost V 6 bases and J 3 bases, with 17 bases left between them. Germline CDR1 MNHEY, CDR2 SVGAGI. The CDR3 is 15 residues long. The CDR3 reads CASRRGAGSYYGYTF. The CDR3 nucleotides are TGTGCCAGCAGGCGGGGTGCAGGAAGCTACTATGGCTACACCTTC.

V is TRBV10-3 and J is TRBJ1-2, with 9 nucleotides matching TRBD1. After removal of 5 bases from V and 4 bases from J, the junction contained 8 bases not matched to a gene. This CDR3 has 15 residues. From germline, CDR1 is ENHRY and CDR2 SYGVKD. CDR3 bases: TGTGCCATCAGTCAGGCGGACAGGGGTGGCTATGGCTACACCTTC. As protein: CAISQADRGGYGYTF.

The V and J genes are TRBV6-2 or TRBV6-3 and TRBJ1-1; 11 bases map to TRBD1. Germline CDR1 reads MNHEY; CDR2 reads SVGEGT. Unmatched junction bases numbered 13, after V lost 7 bases and J lost 12 bases. The length of the CDR3 is 14 residues. CDR3 sequence reads: CASTPSGTGGSTFF. CDR3 nucleotides: TGTGCCAGCACCCCGAGCGGGACAGGGGGTTCAACTTTCTTT.

The rearrangement uses TRBV5-4 and TRBJ2-7, with D perhaps TRBD1 (6 bases). V dropped 2 bases and J dropped 2 bases, with 14 bases sitting between them. CDR3 length: 15 amino acids. Germline V gene data show CDR1 as SGHNT and CDR2 as YYREEE (reference sequence). The CDR3 nucleotides are TGTGCCAGCAGCTTACACCCTACAGGGACCTACGAGCAGTACTTC. Its translation is CASSLHPTGTYEQYF.

V usage is TRBV30 and J usage is TRBJ2-1; TRBD2 matches 10 bases. The V and J ends lost 0 bases and 7 bases, in that order; junction bases with no gene match: 6. Germline CDR1 is GTSNPN and CDR2 is SVGIG (reference sequence). The CDR3 runs 15 residues. CDR3 DNA: TGTGCCTGGAGTGTATGGCTAGCGGGGGTGAATGAGCAGTTCTTC. Its translation: CAWSVWLAGVNEQFF.

This clone was seen only once. The chain is built from TRBV5-6 and TRBJ2-3; possibly TRBD1 for D (5 bases). Germline-derived CDR1 and CDR2 are SGHDT and YYEEEE. The CDR3 spans 14 residues. The germline V and J ends were trimmed by 2 bases and 2 bases, with 9 bases remaining between them. The CDR3 DNA sequence: TGTGCCAGCAGCTTAGGGGATATCACAGATACGCAGTATTTT. This sequence encodes CASSLGDITDTQYF.

The V gene is TRBV6-5, the J gene TRBJ2-6, with D perhaps matching TRBD1 (5 bases). Germline CDR1 and CDR2: MNHEY and SVGAGI. This CDR3 region has 14 residues. V dropped 6 bases and J dropped 2 bases, with 8 bases sitting between them. DNA for the CDR3: TGTGCCAGCAGCGACAGCACTGGGGCCAACGTCCTGACTTTC. Amino acid sequence: CASSDSTGANVLTF.

The chain carries TRBV20-1 and TRBJ2-3; 9 bases agree with TRBD2. The CDR3 covers 13 residues. The ends lost 3 bases at V and 5 bases at J; junction bases unmatched: 3. The germline CDR1 and CDR2 sequences are DFQATT and SNEGSKA (reference sequence). The DNA of the CDR3 is TGCAGTGCTAGTAGCGGGGGTGAAGATACGCAGTATTTT. Amino acids: CSASSGGEDTQYF.

V is TRBV30 and J is TRBJ1-2; maybe TRBD1 (5 bases). With 0 bases removed from V and 4 bases from J, the gap between germline ends came to 12 bases. The CDR3 spans 14 residues. Germline CDR1 is GTSNPN and CDR2 is SVGIG (reference sequence). CDR3 sequence (DNA): TGTGCCTGGAGTGTAAGGAGGGGATCCTATGGCTACACCTTC. Translating gives CAWSVRRGSYGYTF.

CDR3 nucleotides: TGTGCCAGCAGTTACGGGGGGACAGGGAAAGAGACCCAGTACTTC. This translates into CASSYGGTGKETQYF. V usage is TRBV6-2 or TRBV6-3 and J usage is TRBJ2-5; TRBD1 agrees at 9 bases. The CDR3 length is 15 residues. The J segment lost 3 bases and the V segment lost 2 bases, leaving 4 bases of the junction unmatched. Germline V CDR1 and CDR2: MNHEY, SVGEGT.

J is TRBJ1-1 and V is TRBV7-8; maybe TRBD1 (6 bases). Per germline, CDR1 SGHVS and CDR2 FQNEAQ. The CDR3 contains 14 residues. V lost 5 bases and J 1 base, leaving 11 bases between the germline ends. Here the CDR3 reads CASSILTGNTEAFF. Written as DNA, the CDR3 is TGTGCCAGCAGCATACTGACAGGGAACACTGAAGCTTTCTTT.

V gene TRBV29-1 combines with J gene TRBJ2-7; 10 bases are a match to TRBD2. Germline CDR1 is SQVTM and CDR2 is ANQGSEA. After removal of 5 bases from V and 2 bases from J, the junction contained 6 bases not matched to a gene. The CDR3 spans 14 residues. The CDR3 here is CSVLAGVSTYEQYF. CDR3 nucleotides: TGCAGCGTTCTAGCGGGAGTCTCGACCTACGAGCAGTACTTC.

This chain links TRBV2 with TRBJ1-5; unclear D gene. V was cut by 10 bases and J by 5 bases, with 15 bases left in between. Germline V gene sequence: CDR1 SNHLY, CDR2 FYNNEI. There are 13 residues in the CDR3. CDR3 residues: CATGFRVDQPQHF. In nucleotides, the CDR3 is TGTGCCACCGGTTTTAGAGTGGATCAGCCCCAGCATTTT. Full variable domain (remainder filled in from reference TRBV2 and TRBJ1-5): EPEVTQTPSHQVTQMGQEVILRCVPISNHLYFYWYRQILGQKVEFLVSFYNNEISEKSEIFDDQFSVERPDGSNFTLKIRSTKLEDSAMYFCATGFRVDQPQHFGDGTRLSIL.

J is TRBJ1-4 and V is TRBV28, with D perhaps matching TRBD1 (5 bases). V dropped 3 bases and J dropped 5 bases, with 13 bases sitting between them. The CDR3 runs to 15 residues. Germline values: CDR1 MDHEN, CDR2 SYDVKM. CDR3 DNA sequence: TGTGCCAGCAGTTTTGGGGGGACCAAAAATGAAAAACTGTTTTTT. This encodes CASSFGGTKNEKLFF.

The rearrangement joins TRBV6-5 to TRBJ1-5, with D perhaps matching TRBD1 (6 bases). This CDR3 has 14 amino acids. Deletions cut 6 bases from V and 3 bases from J, with 12 bases between. CDR1 is MNHEY, CDR2 SVGAGI, per germline. CDR3 DNA sequence: TGTGCCAGCAGGGACAGTTTGACCAATCAGCCCCAGCATTTT. Encoded protein: CASRDSLTNQPQHF.

CDR3 DNA sequence: TGTGCCAGCTGCAGCCCGGGACAGGGATCCTACGAGCAGTACTTC. Translation: CASCSPGQGSYEQYF. This sequence joins TRBV6-5 and TRBJ2-7; 9 bases match TRBD1. The CDR3 is 15 amino acids. The V gene's germline CDR1 is MNHEY and CDR2 SVGAGI. V gave up 8 bases and J gave up 1 base; unmatched junction bases: 9.

This clone appeared a few times. The genes are TRBV11-3 and TRBJ2-1, with 10 bases fitting TRBD2. Germline-derived CDR1 and CDR2 are SGHNT and YENEEA. The CDR3 length is 17 residues. The J segment lost 5 bases and the V segment lost 1 base, leaving 8 bases of the junction unmatched. CDR3 DNA sequence: TGTGCCAGCAGCTTAGGACTAGCGGGTGGAGGAGACAATGAGCAGTTCTTC. It yields the protein CASSLGLAGGGDNEQFF.

This clone was seen a handful of times. This chain uses TRBV30 with TRBJ1-1; weak D call: TRBD1 (5 bases). Germline V gene data show CDR1 as GTSNPN and CDR2 as SVGIG (reference sequence). V lost 5 bases and J lost 1, with 8 bases in between. The CDR3 sequence is 12 residues long. Here the CDR3 reads CAWRQPNTEAFF. The DNA for the CDR3 is TGTGCCTGGCGACAGCCGAACACTGAAGCTTTCTTT.

V and J are TRBV28 and TRBJ2-1, with 10 bases matching TRBD2. Trimming at V came to 6 bases and at J to 4 bases, leaving 6 bases not matched to a gene. The CDR3 length is 15 residues. Germline CDR1 and CDR2: MDHEN and SYDVKM. CDR3 region: CASRARLAGYNEQFF. Written as DNA, the CDR3 is TGTGCCAGCAGGGCTAGACTAGCGGGTTACAATGAGCAGTTCTTC.